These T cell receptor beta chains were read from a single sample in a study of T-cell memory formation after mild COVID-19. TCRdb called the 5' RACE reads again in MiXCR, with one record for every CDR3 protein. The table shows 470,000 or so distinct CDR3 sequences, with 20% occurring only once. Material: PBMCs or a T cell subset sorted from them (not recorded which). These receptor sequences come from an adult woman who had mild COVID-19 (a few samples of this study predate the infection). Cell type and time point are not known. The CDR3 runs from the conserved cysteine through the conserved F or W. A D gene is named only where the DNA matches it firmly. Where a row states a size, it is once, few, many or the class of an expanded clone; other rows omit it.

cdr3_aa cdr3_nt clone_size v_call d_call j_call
CASSQDYREQYF TGCGCCAGCAGCCAAGATTATAGGGAGCAGTACTTC . TRBV4-3 . TRBJ2-7
CASSPDRANEQYF TGTGCCAGCAGCCCGGACAGGGCGAACGAGCAGTACTTC . TRBV11-2 TRBD1 TRBJ2-7
CASSHDRDRGATQYF TGTGCCAGCAGCCACGACAGGGACAGGGGAGCGACCCAGTACTTC few TRBV6-5 TRBD1 TRBJ2-5
CSASRPLTSGSDIQYF TGCAGTGCTTCCCGTCCGCTGACTAGCGGGAGTGACATTCAGTACTTC few TRBV20-1 TRBD2 TRBJ2-4
CASRGLAYEQYF TGCGCCAGCAGGGGCCTGGCCTACGAGCAGTACTTC . TRBV10-2 . TRBJ2-7
CAWSVYRTAQTEAFF TGTGCCTGGAGTGTTTACCGGACAGCCCAGACTGAAGCTTTCTTT few TRBV30 . TRBJ1-1
CSVEGGPRETQYF TGCAGCGTTGAAGGCGGCCCGCGGGAGACCCAGTACTTC . TRBV29-1 . TRBJ2-5
CASSPHRSNQPQHF TGTGCCAGCAGCCCACATAGGAGCAATCAGCCCCAGCATTTT . TRBV7-8 . TRBJ1-5
CSARSRGYKASDNEQFF TGCAGTGCTAGGAGCAGGGGATATAAGGCTTCGGACAATGAGCAGTTCTTC . TRBV20-1 . TRBJ2-1
CASRTTLGSTSGGYRNEQFF TGTGCCAGCAGAACGACCCTAGGTTCGACTAGCGGAGGGTATCGCAATGAGCAGTTCTTC few TRBV12-3/TRBV12-4 TRBD2 TRBJ2-1
CATSRVSVTSGRAFSQVTQYF TGTGCCACCAGCAGAGTCAGTGTGACTAGCGGGAGGGCCTTTAGTCAAGTGACGCAGTATTTT . TRBV15 TRBD2 TRBJ2-3
CATSRDRLAVSTDTQYF TGTGCCACCAGCAGAGATCGGCTAGCGGTTAGCACAGATACGCAGTATTTT few TRBV15 TRBD2 TRBJ2-3
CASSLSSGRFNEQFF TGTGCCAGCAGCTTGTCTAGCGGGAGGTTCAATGAGCAGTTCTTC few TRBV7-8 TRBD2 TRBJ2-1
CASSPGSYNSPLHF TGTGCCAGCTCACCAGGATCCTATAATTCACCCCTCCACTTT . TRBV18 . TRBJ1-6
CASSLGLGSSYNEQFF TGTGCCAGCAGTTTAGGACTAGGGAGCTCCTACAATGAGCAGTTCTTC few TRBV12-3/TRBV12-4 . TRBJ2-1
CAIAGGWTDTQYF TGTGCCATCGCAGGGGGCTGGACAGATACGCAGTATTTT . TRBV24-1 TRBD1 TRBJ2-3
CASRTVANTGELFF TGTGCCAGTAGGACGGTCGCGAACACCGGGGAGCTGTTTTTT few TRBV19 . TRBJ2-2
CASSLYGARRNQPQHF TGTGCCAGCAGTTTATACGGGGCACGAAGAAATCAGCCCCAGCATTTT . TRBV27 . TRBJ1-5